This T cell receptor (beta chain) stems from a study of T cell repertoires in cytomegalovirus infection. Background on the study: CMV epitopes used comprised recently identified HLA-C-restricted ones and well-studied HLA-B-restricted ones. Public TCR beta signatures were indicative of both CMV infection and a matching HLA type. Study outcomes and limitations: The ex vivo response showed dominance by HLA-C-restricted CMV-specific TCR beta clonotypes.

In its sample, this clonotype was seen a few times. Its antigen is not known. TCRdb recomputed calls from the reads with MiXCR, one row per CDR3 protein. The data contain about 220,000 distinct CDR3 sequences, 30% to 45% of them seen just once; the ten biggest clones take up over 45%. Specimen: CD8+ T cells from cultured PBMCs, collected from culture after CMV antigen stimulation. The receptor was derived from a human donor in good health (CMV status not recorded). Some clones in this sample may be carry-over from other donors' samples.

The CDR3 coding sequence is TGTGCCAGCAGCCGATTTAGGACAGGGGAACCTACCGAGCAGTACTTC. Protein product: CASSRFRTGEPTEQYF. J is TRBJ2-7 and V is TRBV7-9; 9 bases are shared with TRBD1. This CDR3 spans 16 amino acids. CDR1 and CDR2 (germline): SEHNR, FQNEAQ (reference sequence). Germline trimming cut 5 bases from V and 6 bases from J; bases unmatched to any gene: 14.